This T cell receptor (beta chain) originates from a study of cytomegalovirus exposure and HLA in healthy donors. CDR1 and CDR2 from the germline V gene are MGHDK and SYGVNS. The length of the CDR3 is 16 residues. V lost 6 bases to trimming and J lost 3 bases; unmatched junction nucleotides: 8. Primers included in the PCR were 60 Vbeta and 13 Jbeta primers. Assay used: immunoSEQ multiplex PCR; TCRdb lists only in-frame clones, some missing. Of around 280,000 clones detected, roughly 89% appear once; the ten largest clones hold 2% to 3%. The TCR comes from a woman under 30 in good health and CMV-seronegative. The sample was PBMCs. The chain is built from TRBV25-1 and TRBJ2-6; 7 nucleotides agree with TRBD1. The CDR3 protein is CASRPPQGRGANVLTF. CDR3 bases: TGTGCCAGCAGGCCTCCACAGGGGCGTGGGGCCAACGTCCTGACTTTC. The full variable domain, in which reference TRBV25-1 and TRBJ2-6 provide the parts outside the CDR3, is EADIYQTPRYLVIGTGKKITLECSQTMGHDKMYWYQQDPGMELHLIHYSYGVNSTEKGDLSSESTVSRIRTEHFPLTLESARPSHTSQYLCASRPPQGRGANVLTFGAGSRLTVL.